The 26 T cell receptor beta chains given below trace back to one sample, sequenced in a study of cytomegalovirus exposure and HLA in healthy donors. PCR used 60 Vbeta primers and 13 Jbeta primers. Using immunoSEQ multiplex PCR, the repertoire was profiled, and TCRdb retains in-frame clones only, with some absent. Of 130,000 or so clones in the sample, more than 55% were seen once. The specimen was PBMCs. The receptors originated from a woman in her sixties or seventies in good health and CMV-seronegative.

V and J are TRBV19 and TRBJ1-1; 7 bases fit TRBD1. This CDR3 is 16 amino acids long. In germline, CDR1 is LNHDA, CDR2 SQIVND (reference sequence). The junction had 15 bases not matched to a gene; V was cut back by 6 bases and J by 5 bases. The chain's CDR3 is CASRTIKTGWGTEAFF. CDR3 nucleotides: TGTGCCAGTAGGACAATAAAGACAGGGTGGGGGACTGAAGCTTTCTTT.

The chain carries TRBV15 and TRBJ1-2; D not certain. The CDR3 length is 13 residues. Germline V gene lookup returns CDR1 LNHNV and CDR2 YYDKDF (reference sequence). Trimming cost V 0 bases and J 8 bases, with 10 bases left between them. The DNA for the CDR3 is TGTGCCACCAGCAGAGAACCCAGGTCGGGCTACACCTTC. Protein sequence: CATSREPRSGYTF.

The chain uses TRBV2 and TRBJ2-7; tentatively, D is TRBD2 (6 bases). Germline-derived CDR1 and CDR2 are SNHLY and FYNNEI. The V and J ends lost 5 bases and 6 bases respectively, with 14 bases between them. The CDR3 runs 13 residues. CDR3 protein: CASSTTSMGEQYF. The CDR3 DNA is TGTGCCAGCAGTACGACTAGTATGGGCGAGCAGTACTTC.

This clone showed up just a few times. V and J are TRBV6-6 and TRBJ1-1; D not resolved. Germline V gives CDR1 MNHNY, CDR2 SVGAGI (reference sequence). V was trimmed by 0 bases and J by 1 base, leaving 9 bases between them. This CDR3 is 15 amino acids long. This CDR3 reads CASSYSSRGNTEAFF. The CDR3 region has the DNA TGTGCCAGCAGTTACTCGAGTCGGGGGAACACTGAAGCTTTCTTT.

V and J are TRBV7-3 and TRBJ2-3, with D perhaps TRBD1 (6 bases). Germline V CDR1 and CDR2: SGHTA, FQGTGA. Trimming pared 3 bases from V and 0 bases from J, leaving 13 bases between. The CDR3 runs to 16 residues. Here the CDR3 reads CASSFGQRISTDTQYF. The CDR3, as DNA: TGTGCCAGCAGCTTCGGACAGCGCATTAGCACAGATACGCAGTATTTT.

This chain connects TRBV20-1 to TRBJ1-4, with D uncertain. In germline, CDR1 is DFQATT, CDR2 SNEGSKA (reference sequence). Trimming took 3 bases from V and 4 from J, leaving 3 bases between them. The CDR3 has 11 residues. This CDR3 reads CSASSNEKLFF. The CDR3 DNA sequence: TGCAGTGCTAGTAGTAATGAAAAACTGTTTTTT.

This clone was detected a few times. The chain joins TRBV6-4 to TRBJ2-3; 8 nucleotides agree with TRBD1. V shed 6 bases, J shed 2 bases, and the junction held 7 bases outside the gene matches. Germline V lookup: CDR1 MRHNA, CDR2 SNTAGT. This CDR3 region has 15 residues. The CDR3 loop reads CASSPDRGPTDTQYF. In nucleotides, the CDR3 is TGTGCCAGCAGCCCAGACAGGGGACCCACAGATACGCAGTATTTT.

The CDR3 sequence is CASSEAQVAFF. The CDR3 DNA is TGTGCCAGCAGTGAAGCACAGGTTGCTTTCTTT. V gene TRBV2 combines with J gene TRBJ1-1; D might be TRBD1 (5 bases). The germline V and J ends were trimmed by 0 bases and 11 bases, with 7 bases remaining between them. CDR1 is SNHLY and CDR2 is FYNNEI in the germline V gene. This CDR3 spans 11 amino acids.

The chain joins TRBV7-8 to TRBJ1-4, with D hard to call. The CDR3 sequence is 14 residues long. Germline lookup yields CDR1 SGHVS and CDR2 FQNEAQ. Trimming pared 1 base from V and 8 bases from J, leaving 11 bases between. The DNA for the CDR3 is TGTGCCAGCAGCTTAGAGTCAGGAGGGGAAAAACTGTTTTTT. Translated, it gives CASSLESGGEKLFF.

This chain uses TRBV28 with TRBJ2-3; D might be TRBD2 (7 bases). This CDR3 spans 15 amino acids. CDR1 is MDHEN, CDR2 SYDVKM, per germline. V was shortened by 3 bases and J by 2 bases, with 12 bases between the two germline ends. The DNA for the CDR3 is TGTGCCAGCAGTTTGCAAGGGGGGGCCACAGATACGCAGTATTTT. It encodes CASSLQGGATDTQYF.

This clone has just a few counts. The rearrangement joins TRBV5-6 to TRBJ2-7; 11 nucleotides line up with TRBD1. J was trimmed by 6 bases and V by 3 bases; bases with no gene match: 5. The CDR3 sequence is 14 residues long. From germline, CDR1 is SGHDT and CDR2 YYEEEE. The CDR3 DNA is TGTGCCAGCAGCTCGAGGGGGACAGGGGGCGAGCAGTACTTC. The encoded protein is CASSSRGTGGEQYF.

This rearrangement joins TRBV7-9 to TRBJ1-2, with D unresolved. The V gene lost 5 bases and the J gene lost 5 bases, with 15 bases spanning the gap. In germline, CDR1 is SEHNR, CDR2 FQNEAQ (reference sequence). This CDR3 contains 14 residues. CDR3 loop: CASSADGSGYGYTF. The DNA for the CDR3 is TGTGCCAGCAGCGCAGACGGCTCGGGGTATGGCTACACCTTC.

The V call is TRBV28, the J call TRBJ1-4, with D tentatively TRBD1 (6 bases). V was cut by 6 bases and J by 5 bases, with 16 bases left in between. The CDR3 totals 15 residues. Per germline, CDR1 MDHEN and CDR2 SYDVKM. CDR3 sequence (DNA): TGTGCCAGCAGCGCACCGACAGGAGCGAATGAAAAACTGTTTTTT. The encoded protein is CASSAPTGANEKLFF.

The chain combines TRBV7-2 with TRBJ2-2; possibly TRBD2 for D (6 bases). V was clipped by 1 base and J by 0 bases, with 15 bases between them. The V gene's germline CDR1 is SGHTA and CDR2 FQGNSA. This CDR3 is built from 18 residues. Written as DNA, the CDR3 is TGTGCCAGCAGCTTAGAAGGTAGCGGCCAGACGAACACCGGGGAGCTGTTTTTT. Protein sequence: CASSLEGSGQTNTGELFF.

This CDR3 is CASSPRAGGYNEQFF. The CDR3, as DNA: TGTGCCAGCAGCCCTCGGGCCGGCGGGTACAATGAGCAGTTCTTC. This sequence joins TRBV7-2 and TRBJ2-1, with D maybe TRBD2 (5 bases). The germline V gene has CDR1 SGHTA and CDR2 FQGNSA. V lost 5 bases and J lost 4, with 15 bases in between. The CDR3 consists of 15 residues.

The CDR3 loop is CASSPGTSGATDTQYF. CDR3 nucleotide sequence: TGTGCCAGCTCACCTGGGACTAGCGGGGCCACAGATACGCAGTATTTT. This chain joins TRBV18 and TRBJ2-3; 13 nucleotides align to TRBD2. The junction had 2 bases not matched to a gene; V was cut back by 3 bases and J by 2 bases. Germline values: CDR1 KGHSH, CDR2 LQKENI. The CDR3 totals 16 residues.

As to this clone: The sample holds other DNA sequences that translate to the same CDR3. This chain links TRBV5-1 with TRBJ2-5, with 11 positions matching TRBD2. Germline assignment: CDR1 SGHRS and CDR2 YFSETQ. CDR3 length: 14 amino acids. V was clipped by 0 bases and J by 5 bases; unmatched bases: 0. The CDR3 nucleotides read TGCGCCAGCAGCTTGGGACTAGCGGGGGAGACCCAGTACTTC. Amino acid sequence: CASSLGLAGETQYF.

V and J are TRBV7-3 and TRBJ2-6; D remains unclear. CDR1 SGHTA and CDR2 FQGTGA come from the germline V gene. Trimming cost V 4 bases and J 0 bases, with 10 bases left between them. The CDR3 consists of 16 residues. The CDR3 DNA follows: TGTGCCAGCAGCTCTGACAAAGGCTCTGGGGCCAACGTCCTGACTTTC. It is translated as CASSSDKGSGANVLTF.

This clone was seen more than once but under ten times. V gene TRBV6-5 combines with J gene TRBJ2-5, with a possible D match to TRBD2 (6 bases). The closer fit of TRBJ2-7 to the DNA end suggests the J call may be wrong. CDR3 length equals 15 residues. Germline V lookup: CDR1 MNHEY, CDR2 SVGAGI. The chain's CDR3 is CASSYGRGGTYEQYF. CDR3 bases: TGTGCCAGCAGTTACGGCCGGGGAGGAACCTACGAGCAGTACTTC.

The table lists this clone with a count of one. The chain recombines TRBV6-6 with TRBJ2-2; maybe TRBD1 (6 bases). The CDR3 spans 16 residues. Germline V gives CDR1 MNHNY, CDR2 SVGAGI (reference sequence). Trimming stripped 0 bases from V and 1 base from J, with 9 bases between. The CDR3 is CASSYSTTGNTGELFF. In DNA, the CDR3 is TGTGCCAGCAGTTACTCGACGACAGGGAACACCGGGGAGCTGTTTTTT.

A word on this clone: Different DNA sequences within this sample yield the same CDR3. The genes are TRBV7-9 and TRBJ2-7; D is perhaps TRBD1 (5 bases). The germline V gene encodes CDR1 SEHNR and CDR2 FQNEAQ (reference sequence). The CDR3 totals 12 residues. V was cut by 1 base and J by 5 bases, with 6 bases left in between. This chain's CDR3 is CASSLGGDEQYF. The CDR3 nucleotides read TGTGCCAGCAGCTTAGGGGGCGACGAGCAGTACTTC.

The chain employs TRBV4-1 and TRBJ1-2, with a possible D match to TRBD1 (6 bases). Trimming removed 1 base at V and 7 bases at J, with 13 bases between. The germline gives CDR1 MGHRA, CDR2 YSYEKL. There are 14 residues in the CDR3. DNA for the CDR3: TGCGCCAGCAGCCAAGGGCAGGGGATCGGTGGCTACACCTTC. The encoded protein is CASSQGQGIGGYTF.

The chain has TRBV6-6 and TRBJ2-2, with TRBD2 matching over 8 bases. The CDR3 is 14 amino acids. Per germline, CDR1 MNHNY and CDR2 SVGAGI (reference sequence). Losses at the gene ends were 5 bases for V and 7 bases for J; bases not matched to a gene: 6. This chain's CDR3 is CASSREGGIGELFF. CDR3 coding DNA: TGTGCCAGCAGTCGGGAGGGGGGAATCGGGGAGCTGTTTTTT.

The chain joins TRBV7-8 to TRBJ2-2; weak D call: TRBD1 (6 bases). The ends were cut back, 2 bases at V and 7 bases at J, with 14 bases in the middle. The germline CDR1 and CDR2 sequences are SGHVS and FQNEAQ. The CDR3 extends over 15 amino acids. CDR3 sequence reads: CASSLLQGSNGELFF. The CDR3, as DNA: TGTGCCAGCAGCTTACTGCAGGGGAGCAACGGGGAGCTGTTTTTT.

This chain joins TRBV6-1 and TRBJ1-5, with 8 positions matching TRBD1. The length of the CDR3 is 15 residues. The V segment lost 5 bases and the J segment 0 bases; nucleotides outside the gene matches: 3. CDR1 is MNHNS, CDR2 SASEGT, per germline. The CDR3 sequence is CASSTGGNSNQPQHF. The DNA for the CDR3 is TGTGCCAGCAGTACAGGGGGTAATAGCAATCAGCCCCAGCATTTT.

The V call is TRBV12-1, the J call TRBJ2-5; TRBD2 reflects the table's D call only, with no check against the DNA. TRBV12-1 constitutes a pseudogene. The CDR3 is made up of 18 amino acids. CDR3 in amino acids: CASSLIARLAGGGETQYF. The CDR3 region has the DNA TGTGCCAGCAGCCTCATCGCCCGACTAGCGGGAGGGGGGGAGACCCAGTACTTC.